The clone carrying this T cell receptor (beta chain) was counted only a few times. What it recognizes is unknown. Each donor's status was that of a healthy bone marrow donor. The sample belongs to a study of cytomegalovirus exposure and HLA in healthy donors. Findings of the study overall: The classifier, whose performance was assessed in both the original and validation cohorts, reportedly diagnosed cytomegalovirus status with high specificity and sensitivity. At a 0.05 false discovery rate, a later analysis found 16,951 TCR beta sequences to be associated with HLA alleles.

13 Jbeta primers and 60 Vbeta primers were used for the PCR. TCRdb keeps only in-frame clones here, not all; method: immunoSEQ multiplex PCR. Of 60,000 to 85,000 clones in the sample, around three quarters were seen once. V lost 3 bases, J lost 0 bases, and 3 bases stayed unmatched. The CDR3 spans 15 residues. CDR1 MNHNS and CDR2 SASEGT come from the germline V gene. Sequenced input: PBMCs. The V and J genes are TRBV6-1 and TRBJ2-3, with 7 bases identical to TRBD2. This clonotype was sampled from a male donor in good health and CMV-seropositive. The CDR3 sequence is CASSEASGSTDTQYF. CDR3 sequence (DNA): TGTGCCAGCAGTGAGGCTAGCGGAAGCACAGATACGCAGTATTTT.